One T cell receptor (beta chain) is described in this entry. The table came from immunoSEQ multiplex PCR; TCRdb's copy has only in-frame clones and leaves some out. The data hold some 63,000 clones, with more than 85% observed a single time. The data were taken from a study of T cell changes during pregnancy in multiple sclerosis. CDR3 length equals 13 residues. Germline V CDR1 and CDR2: SGHDT, YYEEEE. V dropped 3 bases and J dropped 2; count of bases not matched to a gene: 0. Sequenced here: peripheral blood, sampled before pregnancy. The chain combines TRBV5-6 with TRBJ1-2; TRBD1 matches at 8 bases. The receptor's source is a female donor with multiple sclerosis, enrolled in a pregnancy study. DNA for the CDR3: TGTGCCAGCAGCTGGGACAGGAACTATGGCTACACCTTC. Its translation: CASSWDRNYGYTF.